This T cell receptor (beta chain) was captured by sequencing in a study of low-dose radiotherapy and immunotherapy resistance in tumors. Low-dose radiotherapy and low-dose cyclophosphamide, together with aspirin, ipilimumab and nivolumab, were given to donors. With TRAV- and TRBV-specific primers, first-strand cDNA was made, covering the alpha and beta chains. A roughly 22-cycle PCR with a constant-region primer and V-primer adapter amplified TCRs. MiXCR was run by TCRdb on the reads, yielding one entry per CDR3 protein. Of 16,000 or so distinct CDR3 sequences in the sample, approximately 63% were seen once. This receptor was taken from a human donor with advanced metastatic prostate, ovarian, gallbladder or colorectal cancer (not recorded which). This table probably holds off-target reads from a library built for another chain.

DNA of the CDR3: TGTGCCAGCAGCCGTATGTCGCCCGACACCGGGGAGCTGTTTTTT. Its protein product is CASSRMSPDTGELFF. The chain uses TRBV7-9 and TRBJ2-2; the D is unclear. The V end lost 5 bases, the J end lost 3 bases, and 13 bases lay between the germline ends. Germline loops: CDR1 SEHNR, CDR2 FQNEAQ (reference sequence). This CDR3 is 15 amino acids long.